This section outlines one T cell receptor beta chain sequence together with its context. The antigen it recognizes is unknown. One base away there is no much larger clone; base qualities are not given. This sample is part of a study of T cells in Graves' hyperthyroidism and ophthalmopathy (dated by TCRdb to the late 2010s). As for the study more broadly: Peripheral blood was sampled at the time of initial diagnosis, prior to any treatment. A discovery cohort of approximately 100 patients, fewer than 50 with Graves' ophthalmopathy and 55 to 60 with stable Graves' hyperthyroidism, was used to find distinguishing TCR V-J signatures. An independent validation cohort of 18 to 20 hyperthyroidism patients and 17 patients who later progressed to ophthalmopathy tested prospective prediction of ophthalmopathy. For training and testing, the 95 to 100 patients in the discovery cohort were randomly divided in a 7:3 ratio. The study also compared thyroid tissue and blood T-cell repertoires from roughly 6 Graves' hyperthyroidism patients. Once sampling was done, hyperthyroidism patients were given methimazole at a starting dose of 30 mg daily, whereas ophthalmopathy patients were given high-dose intravenous methylprednisolone. The paper describes TCR Vbeta CDR3 sequencing of 135 peripheral blood samples, made up of 43 ophthalmopathy patients, some 80 hyperthyroidism patients and some 17 progressor patients. General conclusions and limits of the study: In validation, progression to ophthalmopathy was predicted by the model with 70.59% sensitivity and around 76% specificity, a median of about 6.8 months before onset. In cross-validation, a model built on a 13 V-J signature told ophthalmopathy apart from stable hyperthyroidism with less than 90% sensitivity and around 84% specificity, and in testing the same model reached 80%/75%. Most expanded thyroid clonotypes (frequency above 0.001) were also detected in blood, a finding suggesting that blood repertoires may reflect thyroid immune responses. Sample size was not statistically predetermined, and investigators were not blinded to group allocation.

Trimming takes 6 bases off V and 4 bases off J; junction bases not matched to a gene: 21. Counted from cysteine to phenylalanine, this CDR3 has 21 amino acids. Only the CDR3 DNA stays, 63 bases, in frame from base 1. Graves' hyperthyroidism was defined as stable when no progression to ophthalmopathy occurred over 18 months of follow-up. Hyperthyroidism patients were aged 18 to 65 years and newly diagnosed, with disease duration of less than 2 months. Exclusion was applied to patients with uncontrolled infections, other autoimmune diseases, pregnancy or lactation. Diagnoses were based on clinical symptoms, serum thyroxine and TRAb, thyroid ultrasound and orbital computed tomography. PBMCs were isolated from more than 8 ml of fresh peripheral blood by Ficoll-Paque density gradient centrifugation. Total RNA was extracted with Trizol reagent, and quality was checked on an Agilent 2100 Bioanalyzer. Amplification of TCR beta CDR3 regions was carried out from RNA transcripts. For the first round of RT-PCR on the TCR CDR3, the HTBI primer set was used together with the Qiagen OneStep RT-PCR kit. Libraries were constructed in a second round of multiplex PCR, after which size selection and purification were carried out. Paired-end sequencing of the libraries was performed with 100 bp reads on an Illumina HiSeq2000. The original methods were these. SOAPnuke was used to process the raw data, removing reads that contained adapters or uncalled bases, had a mean Phred below 15, or lacked an exact match to the constant primer or identifier. COPE v1.2.5 was used to merge the high-quality paired reads, and each unique nucleotide sequence was defined as a clonotype. MiTCR v1.1 was used to align clonotypes to the IMGT TRBV, TRBD and TRBJ reference segments. The analysis included only V-J combinations with a frequency above 0.0001, which together covered around 99% of the repertoires. A TCS score was defined as the ratio between F50 (clonal expansion) and ExV (chaos), using BLOSUM62-based TCRdist between CDR3 peptides within each V-J. Welch's t-statistics and random forest reduced around 510 V-J features to some 14, which were used in a naive Bayes classifier (R e1071). TCRdb redid the processing of the public reads, applying fastp at Q25 and MiXCR, and retained in-frame beta chains. For every CDR3 protein sequence, its rows merge into one entry that carries the most common genes and DNA. It is TCRdb's table, rather than the study itself, that gives the V and J calls and clone size. Within this sample are 500,000 to 700,000 distinct CDR3 sequences, with over 15% of them counted one time only. Together, the top ten hold 15% to 20% of the sample.

Sequencing was carried out using blood. This chain joins TRBV12-3 or TRBV12-4 to TRBJ2-5; 15 nucleotides in the junction match TRBD2. The receptor was isolated from a woman in her late teens or twenties with Graves' hyperthyroidism. The base sequence is TGTGCCAGCAGCTTCGCGATGGGACTAGCGGGGGGCACCCTCTCTCCAGAGACCCAGTACTTC. It translates to CASSFAMGLAGGTLSPETQYF.